This T cell receptor (beta chain) is from a study of OX40 agonist ivuxolimab in advanced cancers. At the level of the whole study: Ivuxolimab, which targeted the costimulatory receptor OX40 (CD134), was an agonistic, fully human IgG2 monoclonal antibody. Intravenous ivuxolimab was administered to patients every 2 weeks at six dose levels: 0.01, 0.1, 0.3, 1.5, 3 and 10 mg/kg. Among the roughly 50 dose-escalation patients, about 19 had hepatocellular carcinoma, around 15 melanoma, 9 renal cell carcinoma and 9 head and neck cancer. In the dose-escalation cohort, around four fifths of patients were male, and the mean age was approximately 60 years, with a range of about 23 to 85. Prior anti-PD-1, anti-PD-L1 or anti-CTLA-4 therapy was permitted, and checkpoint inhibitors had been received by less than 45% of dose-escalation patients. Partial responses occurred in three dose-escalation patients: two with cutaneous melanoma and one with hepatocellular carcinoma. Peripheral TCRbeta sequencing aimed to test whether ivuxolimab altered TCR sequence diversity and caused clonal T-cell expansion. The paper reports the monotherapy dose-escalation portion (N ≈ 52 patients) of the phase I ivuxolimab trial. Broad study findings and their caveats: The antigen specificity of the peripheral T cells that underwent clonal expansion was not determined. Low levels of normalized T-cell clonal expansion were also seen in some patients who did not respond. After ivuxolimab, CD8+ T cells had more expanded clones than CD4+ T cells on average. At doses of 0.1 to 3.0 mg/kg, clonal expansion of both CD4+ and CD8+ blood T cells was observed from baseline to week 6. In the 0.1-3.0 mg/kg groups, partial responders were among the patients with the lowest normalized peripheral clonal expansion, particularly in CD8+ T cells.

The trial excluded patients who had a history of autoimmune disease or who were on systemic immunosuppression. Peripheral blood for TCR sequencing was collected from all dose cohorts at baseline, on cycle 4 day 1, and on cycle 7 day 1. The samples were drawn from a first-in-human, open-label, multicenter phase I dose-escalation trial of ivuxolimab. The trial enrolled adults with locally advanced or metastatic head and neck squamous cell, hepatocellular, melanoma or renal cell carcinoma. Before TCR sequencing, CD4+ T cells and CD8+ T cells from peripheral blood were sorted into separate populations. At the junction V is shortened by 6 bases and J by 1 base, with 16 bases in between. CDR1 MNHEY and CDR2 SVGAGI are derived from the germline V gene. Inclusive of the bounding cysteine and phenylalanine, the CDR3 is 15 residues long. CDR3 DNA is the only sequence kept; it has 45 bases, read in frame from the first base.

Points on this clone: Its antigen remains unidentified. Per-nucleotide qualities are absent, and no much larger clonotype sits a single base away.

For sequencing of the TCRbeta CDR3 region, genomic DNA was extracted from the sorted cells. TCRbeta CDR3 regions were sequenced using the immunoSEQ Assay. Held by TCRdb, this immuneACCESS table contains in-frame sequences only and omits some clones. Under half of the omission traces to an unresolved V gene where checked; the cause of the rest is unknown. The sample includes around 50,000 clones, with 60% to 80% observed a single time. In total, the top ten clones hold roughly 7.9% of the sample. The receptor chain draws on TRBV6-5 and TRBJ2-7; possibly the D gene is TRBD1, per 6 matching bases. Sequences were derived from CD4+ or CD8+ T cells sorted from blood, sampled in a trial of the OX40 agonist ivuxolimab. The clonotype comes from an adult with an advanced solid tumor such as melanoma, head and neck, liver or kidney cancer. The CDR3 reads as follows: CASSPTLQGSYEQYF. DNA sequence: TGTGCCAGCAGCCCGACCCTACAGGGTTCCTACGAGCAGTACTTC.